The rows below give T cell receptor beta chains drawn from one sample of a study of cytotoxic CD8 clonotypes in ibrutinib-treated CLL. Measured with immunoSEQ multiplex PCR; TCRdb has only the in-frame clones, and not every one. The sample contains 160,000 or so clones, over 65% of which appear only once. This specimen consisted of PBMCs, obtained after 12 months of ibrutinib treatment. All receptors derive from a human donor with chronic lymphocytic leukemia. The CDR3 runs from the conserved cysteine through the conserved F or W. D genes are given only for firm matches. Clone size is given for some rows only: seen once, a few or many times, or a class if the clone is expanded.

abundance	d_gene	v_gene	j_gene	CDR3nt	CDR3aa
.	.	TRBV29-1	TRBJ1-1	TGCAGCGTTGAACCGAACATTCTCCCTGAAGCTTTCTTT	CSVEPNILPEAFF
few	TRBD1	TRBV2	TRBJ1-3	TGTGCCAGCAGCCTGACAGGGGATGGAAACACCATATATTTT	CASSLTGDGNTIYF
.	.	TRBV14	TRBJ1-2	TGTGCCAGCAGCCAAAGGACAGCAGGAGCTAACTATGGCTACACCTTC	CASSQRTAGANYGYTF
.	TRBD1	TRBV6-5	TRBJ1-2	TGTGCCAGCAGTTTCACCGGACAGGATGGCTACACCTTC	CASSFTGQDGYTF
.	.	TRBV7-2	TRBJ2-7	TGTGCCAGCAGCTCGGGGGTCTCCCCCGAGCAGTACTTC	CASSSGVSPEQYF
once	TRBD1	TRBV7-2	TRBJ2-7	TGTGCCAGCAACATAGGCACAGGGGGCATGTACGAGCAGTACTTC	CASNIGTGGMYEQYF
.	TRBD1	TRBV28	TRBJ1-2	TGTGCCAGCAGTTTGGGACAGGGGGCTTACTATGGCTACACCTTC	CASSLGQGAYYGYTF
.	.	TRBV9	TRBJ2-3	TGTGCCAGCAGCGTGAGCCCCACAGATACGCAGTATTTT	CASSVSPTDTQYF
once	.	TRBV30	TRBJ2-1	TGTGCCTGGAGTCCAGATTACTGGAATGAGCAGTTCTTC	CAWSPDYWNEQFF
.	.	TRBV7-9	TRBJ2-5	TGTGCCAGCAGCTTAGCGCTGGGCCAAGAGACCCAGTACTTC	CASSLALGQETQYF
.	TRBD1	TRBV19	TRBJ1-1	TGTGCCAGTAGAGGACAGGGGTGGACTGAAGCTTTCTTT	CASRGQGWTEAFF
.	.	TRBV30	TRBJ2-7	TGTGCCTGGAGGGGCAGGGGCTACGAGCAGTACTTC	CAWRGRGYEQYF
.	.	TRBV4-2	TRBJ1-1	TGTGCCAGCAGCCAACTTCTTCCCAACACTGAAGCTTTCTTT	CASSQLLPNTEAFF
.	TRBD2	TRBV20-1	TRBJ2-7	TGCAGTGCAGAGCGGGGTAACGAGCAGTACTTC	CSAERGNEQYF
.	TRBD2	TRBV5-1	TRBJ2-2	TGCGCCAGCAGCCCTCAGACTAGCGGGAGATCCGGCGGGGAGCTGTTTTTT	CASSPQTSGRSGGELFF
.	TRBD2	TRBV7-2	TRBJ2-3	TGTGCCAGCAGCCCCGGACGGACTAGCGGGAAAGGGCAGTATTTT	CASSPGRTSGKGQYF
many	.	TRBV5-6	TRBJ2-5	TGTGCCAGCAGCCGCCCAGCAACTCAGGAGACCCAGTACTTC	CASSRPATQETQYF
.	TRBD1	TRBV10-3	TRBJ1-2	TGTGCCGCCGGACAGGGGGCCGGTGGCTACACCTTC	CAAGQGAGGYTF
.	TRBD1	TRBV27	TRBJ1-5	TGTGCCAGCAGTCGGAACAGGGGAGGTAGCAATCAGCCCCAGCATTTT	CASSRNRGGSNQPQHF
.	.	TRBV27	TRBJ2-1	TGTGCCAGCAGTCAGGGTGCCTACAATGAGCAGTTCTTC	CASSQGAYNEQFF
.	.	TRBV28	TRBJ1-1	TGTGCCAGCAGTTTTACTACAGAAAAGATGGCTTTCTTT	CASSFTTEKMAFF
.	.	TRBV14	TRBJ2-3	TGTGCCAGCAGCCAAATTTCTTCAGATACGCAGTATTTT	CASSQISSDTQYF
.	TRBD2	TRBV5-5	TRBJ2-3	TGTGCCAGCAGCTTGGCCTGGCCGATACTAGCGGGCGGGAGGACAGATACGCAGTATTTT	CASSLAWPILAGGRTDTQYF
.	TRBD1	TRBV5-1	TRBJ2-6	TGCGCCAGCAGCGCCGGGACAGTGATCTCTGGGGCCAACGTCCTGACTTTC	CASSAGTVISGANVLTF
.	TRBD1	TRBV2	TRBJ1-2	TGTGCCAGCAGTGAAGGGGGGACAGGGAATAAAGTTGGCTTC	CASSEGGTGNKVGF
.	TRBD1	TRBV9	TRBJ2-7	TGTGCCAGCAGCATTGAACAGGGGTACGAGCAGTACTTC	CASSIEQGYEQYF
.	.	TRBV21-1	TRBJ2-7	TGTGCCAGCAGCACCCGGGGGAGACTAGCGGGAGGGGCTGGATACGAGCAGTACTTC	CASSTRGRLAGGAGYEQYF
.	.	TRBV19	TRBJ2-3	TGTGCCAGTAGTATAGATGTTCCCGATTTAGTAAACACGCAGTATTTT	CASSIDVPDLVNTQYF